This T cell receptor (beta chain) was sequenced for a study of OX40 agonist ivuxolimab in advanced cancers. Broader study findings: In CD8+ T cells, expanded clones were on average more numerous than in CD4+.

Clones were read by immunoSEQ multiplex PCR, and TCRdb kept only the in-frame ones, dropping some. The sample yields about 77,000 clones, around 94% seen once. CDR3 size: 15 residues. Germline lookup yields CDR1 LGHNA and CDR2 YSLEER. The trim removed 7 bases at V and 6 bases at J, leaving 5 bases unmatched. This clone was detected once. Its target is unknown. The receptor was derived from an adult with an advanced solid tumor such as melanoma, head and neck, liver or kidney cancer. The material was CD4+ or CD8+ T cells sorted from blood, obtained in a trial of the OX40 agonist ivuxolimab. The gene calls are TRBV4-3 and TRBJ2-1; 14 nucleotides agree with TRBD2. The CDR3 protein is CASNRGLAGGNEQFF. The CDR3 nucleotides are TGCGCCAGCAACCGCGGACTAGCGGGAGGCAATGAGCAGTTCTTC.